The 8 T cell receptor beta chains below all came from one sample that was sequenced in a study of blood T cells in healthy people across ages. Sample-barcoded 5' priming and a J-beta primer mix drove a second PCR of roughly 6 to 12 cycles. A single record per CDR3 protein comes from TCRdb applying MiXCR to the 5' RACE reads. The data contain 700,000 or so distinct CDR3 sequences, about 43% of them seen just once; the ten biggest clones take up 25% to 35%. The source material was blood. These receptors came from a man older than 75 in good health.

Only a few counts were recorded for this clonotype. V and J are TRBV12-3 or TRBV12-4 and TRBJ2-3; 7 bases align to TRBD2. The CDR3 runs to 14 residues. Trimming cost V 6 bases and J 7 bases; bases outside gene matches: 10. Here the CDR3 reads CASRYTGTKYTQYF. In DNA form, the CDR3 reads TGTGCCAGCAGATATACCGGGACTAAGTATACGCAGTATTTT.

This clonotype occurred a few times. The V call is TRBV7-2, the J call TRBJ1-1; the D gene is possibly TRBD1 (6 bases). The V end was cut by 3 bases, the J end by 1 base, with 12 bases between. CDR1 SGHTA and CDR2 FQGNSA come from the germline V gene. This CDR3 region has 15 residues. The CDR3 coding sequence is TGTGCCAGCAGCTTTTCAGGGACAACGAACACTGAAGCTTTCTTT. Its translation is CASSFSGTTNTEAFF.

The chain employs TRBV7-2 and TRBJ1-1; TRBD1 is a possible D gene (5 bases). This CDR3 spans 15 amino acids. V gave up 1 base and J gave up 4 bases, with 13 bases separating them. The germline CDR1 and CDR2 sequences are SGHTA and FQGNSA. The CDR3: CASSLGVRVSTEAFF. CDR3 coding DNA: TGTGCCAGCAGCTTAGGCGTCAGGGTGAGCACTGAAGCTTTCTTT.

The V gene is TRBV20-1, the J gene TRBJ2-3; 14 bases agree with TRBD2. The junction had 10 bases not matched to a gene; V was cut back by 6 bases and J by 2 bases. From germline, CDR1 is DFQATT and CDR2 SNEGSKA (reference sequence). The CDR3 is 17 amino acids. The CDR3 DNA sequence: TGCAGTGCGAGTAGGACTAGCGGGAGGTTGAACACAGATACGCAGTATTTT. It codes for CSASRTSGRLNTDTQYF.

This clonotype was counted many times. The CDR3 spells CSARFGEGRRETQYF. CDR3 in DNA: TGCAGTGCTCGCTTTGGTGAAGGCAGGCGGGAGACCCAGTACTTC. This chain joins TRBV20-1 and TRBJ2-5; no firm D call. This CDR3 has 15 amino acids. The V gene's germline CDR1 is DFQATT and CDR2 SNEGSKA (reference sequence). The ends were cut back, 5 bases at V and 5 bases at J, with 21 bases in the middle.

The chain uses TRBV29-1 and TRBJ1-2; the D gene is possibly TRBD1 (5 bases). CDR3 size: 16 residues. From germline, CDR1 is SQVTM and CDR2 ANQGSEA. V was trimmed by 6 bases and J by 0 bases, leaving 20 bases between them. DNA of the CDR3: TGCAGCGTATGGGGGGACGGGTTGGCCCCTAACTATGGCTACACCTTC. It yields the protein CSVWGDGLAPNYGYTF.

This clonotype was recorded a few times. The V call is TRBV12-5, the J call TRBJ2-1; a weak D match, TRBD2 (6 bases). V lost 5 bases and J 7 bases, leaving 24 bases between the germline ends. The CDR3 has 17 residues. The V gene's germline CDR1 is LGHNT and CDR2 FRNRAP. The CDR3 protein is CASGPPYSEGGRNEQFF. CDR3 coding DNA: TGTGCTAGTGGTCCCCCCTATTCGGAGGGTGGTAGGAATGAGCAGTTCTTC.

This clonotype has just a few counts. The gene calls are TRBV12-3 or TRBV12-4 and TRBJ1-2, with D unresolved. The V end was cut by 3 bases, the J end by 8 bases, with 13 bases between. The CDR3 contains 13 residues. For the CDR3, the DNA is TGTGCCAGCAGTTTCGATGGGTTTGGGGGCTACACCTTC. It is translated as CASSFDGFGGYTF.